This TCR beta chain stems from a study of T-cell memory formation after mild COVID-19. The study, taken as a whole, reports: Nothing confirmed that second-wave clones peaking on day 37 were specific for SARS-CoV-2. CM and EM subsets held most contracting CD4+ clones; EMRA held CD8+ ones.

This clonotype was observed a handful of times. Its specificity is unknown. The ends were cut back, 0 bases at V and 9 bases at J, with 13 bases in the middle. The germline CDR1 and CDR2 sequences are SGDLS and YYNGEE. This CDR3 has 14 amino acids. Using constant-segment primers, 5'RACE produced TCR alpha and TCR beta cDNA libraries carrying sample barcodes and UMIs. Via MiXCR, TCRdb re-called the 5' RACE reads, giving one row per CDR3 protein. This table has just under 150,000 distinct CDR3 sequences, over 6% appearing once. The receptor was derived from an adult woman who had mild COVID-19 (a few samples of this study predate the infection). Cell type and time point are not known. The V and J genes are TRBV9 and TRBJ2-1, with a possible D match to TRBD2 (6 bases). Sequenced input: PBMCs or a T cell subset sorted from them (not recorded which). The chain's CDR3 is CASSVDGSSIEQFF. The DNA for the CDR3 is TGTGCCAGCAGCGTAGACGGGAGCAGCATTGAGCAGTTCTTC.